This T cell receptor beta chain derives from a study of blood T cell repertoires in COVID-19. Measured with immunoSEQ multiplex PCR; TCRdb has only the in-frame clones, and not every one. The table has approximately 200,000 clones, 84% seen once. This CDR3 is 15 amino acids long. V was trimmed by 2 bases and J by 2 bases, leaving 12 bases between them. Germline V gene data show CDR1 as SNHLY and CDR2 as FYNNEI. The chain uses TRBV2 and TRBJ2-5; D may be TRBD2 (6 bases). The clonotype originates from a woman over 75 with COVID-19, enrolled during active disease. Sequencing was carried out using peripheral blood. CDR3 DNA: TGTGCCAGCAGTGAAAGAGGAGGGGATCAAGAGACCCAGTACTTC. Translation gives CASSERGGDQETQYF.